This TCR beta chain was observed in a study of Ad26.COV2.S vaccination and SARS-CoV-2 variants. As to treatment: about 20 received Ad26.COV2.S at low or high dose, single or two shots; 5 received placebo; per-sample allocation not given. At day 63 after the first vaccine or placebo injection, samples were drawn. Between the trimmed V and J ends, which lost 1 base and 0 bases, there was a span of 10 bases. Per the germline V gene, CDR1 is SGHTA and CDR2 is FQGNSA. The CDR3 runs 17 residues. Study-wide points: Assessments of TCR breadth and depth may have underestimated the total T cell responses.

Some clones are missing from TCRdb's copy, which holds only in-frame ones; the method was immunoSEQ multiplex PCR. The table has roughly 350,000 clones, roughly 84% seen once. On this clone itself: Its specificity is not known.

The sample in question was peripheral blood, obtained in a trial of Ad26.COV2.S vaccine versus placebo. The source of this sequence is a person aged 18-60 years who received the Ad26.COV2.S COVID-19 vaccine or a placebo. V gene TRBV7-2 combines with J gene TRBJ2-6; D ambiguous. Here the CDR3 DNA reads TGTGCCAGCAGCTTAGTATTTCGGACCTCTGGGGCCAACGTCCTGACTTTC. Its translation: CASSLVFRTSGANVLTF.